Below, one TCR beta chain is given with its context. This entry is derived from a study of blood T cell repertoires in COVID-19. Germline trimming cut 0 bases from V and 1 base from J; bases unmatched to any gene: 0. The CDR3 covers 14 residues. Germline-derived CDR1 and CDR2 are SGHNT and YYREEE (reference sequence). Some clones are missing from TCRdb's copy, which holds only in-frame ones; the method was immunoSEQ multiplex PCR. The data contain about 120,000 clones, about 85% of them singletons. This clonotype was sampled from a man older than 75 with active or convalescent COVID-19. The chain combines TRBV5-4 with TRBJ1-1, with 7 bases aligning to TRBD1. Sequenced input: peripheral blood. CDR3 coding DNA: TGTGCCAGCAGCTTGGACAGGGGGAACACTGAAGCTTTCTTT. Translated: CASSLDRGNTEAFF.